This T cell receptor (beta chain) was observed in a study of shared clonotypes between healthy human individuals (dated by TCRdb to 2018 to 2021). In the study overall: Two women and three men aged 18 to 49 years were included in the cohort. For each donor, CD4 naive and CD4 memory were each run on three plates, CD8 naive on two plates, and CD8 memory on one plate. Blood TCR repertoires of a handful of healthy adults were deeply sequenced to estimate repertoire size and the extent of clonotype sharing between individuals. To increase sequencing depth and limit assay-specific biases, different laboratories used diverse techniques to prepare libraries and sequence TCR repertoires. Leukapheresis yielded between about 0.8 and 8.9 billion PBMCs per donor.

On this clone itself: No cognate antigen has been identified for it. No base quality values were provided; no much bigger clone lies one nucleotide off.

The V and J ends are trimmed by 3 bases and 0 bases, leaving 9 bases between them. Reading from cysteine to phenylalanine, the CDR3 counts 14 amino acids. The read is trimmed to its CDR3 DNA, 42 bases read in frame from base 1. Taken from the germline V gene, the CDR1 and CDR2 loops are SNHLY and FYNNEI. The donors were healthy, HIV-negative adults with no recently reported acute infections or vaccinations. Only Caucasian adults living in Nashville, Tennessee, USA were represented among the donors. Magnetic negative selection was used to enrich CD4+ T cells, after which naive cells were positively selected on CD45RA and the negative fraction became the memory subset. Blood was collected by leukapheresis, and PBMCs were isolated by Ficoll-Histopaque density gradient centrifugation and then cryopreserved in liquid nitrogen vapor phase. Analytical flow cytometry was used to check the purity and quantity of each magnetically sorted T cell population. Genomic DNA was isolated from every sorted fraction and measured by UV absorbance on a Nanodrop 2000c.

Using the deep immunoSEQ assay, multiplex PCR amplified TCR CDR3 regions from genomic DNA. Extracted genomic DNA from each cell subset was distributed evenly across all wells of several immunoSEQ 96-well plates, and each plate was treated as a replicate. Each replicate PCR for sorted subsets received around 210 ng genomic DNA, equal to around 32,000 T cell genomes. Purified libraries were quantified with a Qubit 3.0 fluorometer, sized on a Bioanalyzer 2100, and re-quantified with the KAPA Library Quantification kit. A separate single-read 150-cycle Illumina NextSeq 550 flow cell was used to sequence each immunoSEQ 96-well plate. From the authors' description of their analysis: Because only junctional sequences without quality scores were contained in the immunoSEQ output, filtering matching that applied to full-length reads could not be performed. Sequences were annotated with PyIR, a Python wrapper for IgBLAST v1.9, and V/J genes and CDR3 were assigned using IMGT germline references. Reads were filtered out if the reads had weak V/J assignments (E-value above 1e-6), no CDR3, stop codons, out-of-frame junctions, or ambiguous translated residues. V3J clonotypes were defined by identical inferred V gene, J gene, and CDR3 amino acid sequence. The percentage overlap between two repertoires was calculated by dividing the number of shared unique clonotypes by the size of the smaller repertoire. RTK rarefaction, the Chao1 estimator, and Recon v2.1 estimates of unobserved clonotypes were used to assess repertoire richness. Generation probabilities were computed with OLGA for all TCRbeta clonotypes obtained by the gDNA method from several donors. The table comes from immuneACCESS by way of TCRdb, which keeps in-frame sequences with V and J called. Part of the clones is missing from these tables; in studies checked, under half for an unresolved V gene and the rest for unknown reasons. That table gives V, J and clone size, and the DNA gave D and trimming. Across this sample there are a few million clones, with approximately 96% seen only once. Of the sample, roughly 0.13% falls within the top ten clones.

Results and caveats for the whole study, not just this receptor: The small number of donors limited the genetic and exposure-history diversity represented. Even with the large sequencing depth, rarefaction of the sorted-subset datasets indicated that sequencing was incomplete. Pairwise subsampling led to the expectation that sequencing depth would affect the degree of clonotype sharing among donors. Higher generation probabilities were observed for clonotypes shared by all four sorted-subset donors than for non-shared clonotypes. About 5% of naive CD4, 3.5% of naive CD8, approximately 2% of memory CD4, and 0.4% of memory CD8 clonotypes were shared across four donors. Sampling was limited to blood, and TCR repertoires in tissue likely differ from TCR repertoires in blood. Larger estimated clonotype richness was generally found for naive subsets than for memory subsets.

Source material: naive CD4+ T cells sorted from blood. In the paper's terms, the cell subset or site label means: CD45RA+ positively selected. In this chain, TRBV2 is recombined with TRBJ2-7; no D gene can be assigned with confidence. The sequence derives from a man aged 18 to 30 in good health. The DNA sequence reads TGTGCCAGCAGTGATGTGGGTCCCTCCTACGAGCAGTACTTC. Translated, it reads CASSDVGPSYEQYF. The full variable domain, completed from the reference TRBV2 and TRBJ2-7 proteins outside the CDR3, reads EPEVTQTPSHQVTQMGQEVILRCVPISNHLYFYWYRQILGQKVEFLVSFYNNEISEKSEIFDDQFSVERPDGSNFTLKIRSTKLEDSAMYFCASSDVGPSYEQYFGPGTRLTVT.